This T cell receptor beta chain is drawn from a study of T cells in tuberculosis. Background on the study: PBMC were archived before or within 7 days of starting treatment.

Trimming removed 4 bases at V and 6 bases at J, with 15 bases between. Germline CDR1 is PRHDT and CDR2 is FYEKMQ (reference sequence). CDR3 size: 15 residues. Profiled with immunoSEQ multiplex PCR; TCRdb holds only in-frame clones, not every one. Of about 49,000 clones listed, roughly 96% are singletons. Specified time point: new active TB diagnosis, blood taken before or within 7 days of starting treatment. Active tuberculosis patients were new diagnoses, HIV-seronegative, South African, and aged 18 years or older. This chain joins TRBV13 and TRBJ2-2; D not resolved. Here the sequenced sample was PBMCs, taken at tuberculosis diagnosis. This sequence was found in an adult with tuberculosis. CDR3 region: CASSSPLGNPGELFF. The CDR3 region has the DNA TGTGCCAGCAGCTCGCCCCTAGGTAACCCCGGGGAGCTGTTTTTT. Complete variable domain (other parts from reference TRBV13 and TRBJ2-2): AAGVIQSPRHLIKEKRETATLKCYPIPRHDTVYWYQQGPGQDPQFLISFYEKMQSDKGSIPDRFSAQQFSDYHSELNMSSLELGDSALYFCASSSPLGNPGELFFGEGSRLTVL.